A selection of T cell receptor beta chains follows, all from one sample in a study of T cells in Graves' hyperthyroidism and ophthalmopathy. In TCRdb, the multiplex PCR reads were re-called with MiXCR into one record per CDR3 protein. Among 480,000 or so distinct CDR3 sequences listed, around 50% were seen once. Sequencing used peripheral blood or thyroid tissue (not recorded which). These receptors originate from an adult woman with Graves' disease, either hyperthyroidism or ophthalmopathy (not recorded which). Each CDR3 is given with its conserved first and last residue. The D gene is left open where the match is weak. Size values are once, few and many counts, or a class for expanded clones, and some rows have none.

D gene,J gene,V gene,clone size,CDR3 protein,CDR3 DNA
TRBD1,TRBJ2-5,TRBV20-1,many,CSARPRTGRGFETQYF,TGCAGTGCTAGGCCGAGAACGGGCAGGGGGTTCGAGACCCAGTACTTC
-,TRBJ1-2,TRBV29-1,-,CSAGEGQETNYDYTF,TGCAGCGCCGGCGAGGGGCAGGAAACTAACTATGACTACACCTTC
-,TRBJ2-7,TRBV20-1,many,CSAPVLRASYEQYF,TGCAGTGCTCCCGTTTTGCGGGCCTCCTACGAGCAGTACTTC
TRBD1,TRBJ2-7,TRBV19,-,CASSKGQGAYEQYF,TGTGCCAGTAGTAAAGGACAGGGAGCCTACGAGCAGTACTTC
-,TRBJ2-2,TRBV24-1,-,CATSRSTGELFF,TGTGCCACCAGCAGGAGCACCGGGGAGCTGTTTTTT
-,TRBJ2-7,TRBV19,many,CASSRAPYEQYF,TGTGCCAGTAGCCGAGCCCCCTACGAGCAGTACTTC
-,TRBJ1-2,TRBV7-9,many,CASSGRGGYTF,TGTGCCAGCAGCGGCAGGGGCGGCTACACCTTC
-,TRBJ1-2,TRBV2,-,CAGDNYYGYTF,TGTGCCGGGGACAACTACTATGGCTACACCTTC
TRBD1,TRBJ2-7,TRBV15,-,CATSSEQGASYEQYF,TGTGCCACCAGCAGTGAGCAGGGGGCATCGTACGAGCAGTACTTC
TRBD1,TRBJ1-1,TRBV30,few,CAWSGQGNTEAFF,TGTGCCTGGAGCGGACAGGGGAATACTGAAGCTTTCTTT
TRBD1,TRBJ2-7,TRBV10-3,once,CAISDSPQGVTYEQYF,TGTGCCATCAGTGACTCCCCGCAGGGGGTCACCTACGAGCAGTACTTC
-,TRBJ1-5,TRBV7-9,-,CASSLSWEIEPQHF,TGTGCCAGCAGTTTGTCGTGGGAAATCGAGCCCCAGCATTTT
-,TRBJ2-2,TRBV20-1,-,CSATGVGNTGELFF,TGCAGTGCTACAGGGGTAGGGAACACCGGGGAGCTGTTTTTT
TRBD1,TRBJ1-5,TRBV10-3,-,CAISDRDRTYQPQHF,TGTGCCATCAGTGACCGGGACAGGACGTATCAGCCCCAGCATTTT
TRBD2,TRBJ2-5,TRBV24-1,-,CASTTENSGRILETQYF,TGTGCCAGCACCACAGAAAATAGCGGGAGAATTTTGGAGACCCAGTACTTC
-,TRBJ1-1,TRBV20-1,many,CSAMVDTEAFF,TGCAGTGCTATGGTGGACACTGAAGCCTTCTTT
-,TRBJ2-5,TRBV29-1,many,CSGLNSGETQYF,TGCAGCGGTCTTAATTCCGGTGAGACCCAGTACTTC
-,TRBJ2-5,TRBV29-1,-,CSLVAGHFQETQYF,TGCAGCTTAGTCGCCGGACACTTCCAAGAGACCCAGTACTTC
-,TRBJ1-5,TRBV11-2,-,CASQGQNNQPQHF,TGTGCCAGCCAAGGACAGAACAATCAGCCCCAGCATTTT
-,TRBJ1-1,TRBV29-1,-,CSSVNVGNTEAFF,TGCAGCAGCGTAAACGTGGGGAACACTGAAGCTTTCTTT
-,TRBJ2-7,TRBV9,once,CASMRPGSSYEQYF,TGTGCCAGCATGCGCCCAGGTAGCTCCTACGAGCAGTACTTC
-,TRBJ2-2,TRBV7-9,-,CASSFLVVADQNTGELFF,TGTGCCAGCAGCTTCCTTGTGGTAGCGGACCAGAACACCGGGGAGCTGTTTTTT
-,TRBJ1-2,TRBV7-2,many,CASSLGDGYTF,TGTGCCAGCAGCTTAGGTGATGGCTACACCTTC
TRBD2,TRBJ2-2,TRBV9,few,CASTPGLAGPGELFF,TGTGCCAGCACCCCGGGACTAGCGGGCCCCGGGGAGCTGTTTTTT
TRBD2,TRBJ2-5,TRBV25-1,-,CASSTSGIGTQYF,TGTGCCAGCTCGACTAGCGGGATTGGGACCCAGTACTTC
-,TRBJ1-5,TRBV12-3/TRBV12-4,-,CASNNRANQPQHF,TGTGCCAGCAACAACAGGGCCAATCAGCCCCAGCATTTT
TRBD1,TRBJ1-5,TRBV7-2,-,CASSSSGQESQPQHF,TGTGCCAGCAGTTCCTCGGGACAGGAAAGTCAGCCCCAGCATTTT
-,TRBJ2-7,TRBV28,few,CASKGRGPYEQYF,TGTGCCAGCAAAGGGCGGGGACCCTACGAGCAGTACTTC
TRBD2,TRBJ2-7,TRBV7-9,-,CASSPSGPPYEQYF,TGTGCCAGCAGCCCTAGCGGGCCGCCCTACGAGCAGTACTTC
-,TRBJ1-2,TRBV12-3/TRBV12-4,many,CASSLTGLNYGYTF,TGTGCCAGCAGTTTAACAGGCTTGAACTATGGCTACACCTTC